This entry concerns a single T cell receptor (beta chain). The antigen is undetermined. Germline CDR1 LNHDA, CDR2 SQIVND (reference sequence). This CDR3 is built from 14 residues. V dropped 7 bases and J dropped 0; count of bases not matched to a gene: 3. This PCR relied on a set of 60 Vbeta primers and 13 Jbeta primers. The protocol was immunoSEQ multiplex PCR, while the TCRdb copy is restricted to in-frame clones and leaves out a portion. Its clone listing holds some 180,000 clones. This record comes from a study of cytomegalovirus exposure and HLA in healthy donors. The study's findings and limits: Analysis was performed later, and it showed HLA-associated TCR beta chains to be more clonally expanded than equally common others.

Input material: PBMCs. The genes are TRBV19 and TRBJ1-5, with 7 bases that match TRBD1. This TCR was recovered from a young man in good health and CMV-seronegative. DNA for the CDR3: TGTGCCAGTACAGGGGGTTATAGCAATCAGCCCCAGCATTTT. As protein: CASTGGYSNQPQHF.